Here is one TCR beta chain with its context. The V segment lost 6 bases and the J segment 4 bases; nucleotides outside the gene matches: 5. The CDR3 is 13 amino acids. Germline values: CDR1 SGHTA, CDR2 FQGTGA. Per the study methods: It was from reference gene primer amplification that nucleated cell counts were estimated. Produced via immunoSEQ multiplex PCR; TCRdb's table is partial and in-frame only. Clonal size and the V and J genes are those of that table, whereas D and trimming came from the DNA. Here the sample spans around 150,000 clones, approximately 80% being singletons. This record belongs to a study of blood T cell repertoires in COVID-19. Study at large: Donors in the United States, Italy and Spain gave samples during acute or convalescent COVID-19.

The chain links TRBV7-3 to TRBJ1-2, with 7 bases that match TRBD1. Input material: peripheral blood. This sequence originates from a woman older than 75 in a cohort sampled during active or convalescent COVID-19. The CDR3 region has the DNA TGTGCCAGCAGTCCGACAGGGTCCTATGGCTACACCTTC. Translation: CASSPTGSYGYTF.